One and the same sample provided the 30 T cell receptor beta chains below, sequenced in a study of cytomegalovirus exposure and HLA in healthy donors. Assay used: immunoSEQ multiplex PCR; TCRdb lists only in-frame clones, some missing. Here the sample spans 100,000 to 150,000 clones, roughly 90% being singletons. Source material: PBMCs. The receptors come from a woman under 30 in good health and CMV-seronegative.

This clone has more than one count but fewer than ten. The V gene is TRBV25-1, the J gene TRBJ1-6; 7 bases align to TRBD1. The V segment lost 8 bases and the J segment 5 bases; nucleotides outside the gene matches: 6. CDR3 length: 14 amino acids. In germline, CDR1 is MGHDK, CDR2 SYGVNS. The CDR3 spells CASSETGHNSPLHF. In DNA, the CDR3 is TGTGCCAGCTCAGAGACAGGGCATAATTCACCCCTCCACTTT.

V gene TRBV5-8 combines with J gene TRBJ2-5; 11 bases map to TRBD2. This CDR3 has 15 residues. The germline gives CDR1 SGHTS, CDR2 YDEGEE. With V trimmed by 4 bases and J by 5 bases, 7 bases remained unmatched. CDR3 bases: TGTGCCAGCAGCAGGAGACTAGCGGGGAGGGAGACCCAGTACTTC. Its translation is CASSRRLAGRETQYF.

The V and J genes are TRBV7-8 and TRBJ2-1; 14 bases agree with TRBD2. CDR1 and CDR2 from the germline V gene are SGHVS and FQNEAQ. There are 17 residues in the CDR3. V was clipped by 4 bases and J by 4 bases; unmatched bases: 6. CDR3 nucleotides: TGTGCCAGCAGCTCGACTAGCGGGAGGGCTACGTACAATGAGCAGTTCTTC. The encoded protein is CASSSTSGRATYNEQFF.

The chain is built from TRBV5-1 and TRBJ1-1; unclear D gene. CDR3 length equals 11 residues. From germline, CDR1 is SGHRS and CDR2 YFSETQ. Trimming stripped 0 bases from V and 9 bases from J, with 6 bases between. CDR3 bases: TGCGCCAGCAGCTTGGGGGCGCAAGCTTTCTTT. Amino acids: CASSLGAQAFF.

In its sample, this clone was seen a few times. The chain uses TRBV9 and TRBJ2-5; 10 nucleotides agree with TRBD2. Germline CDR1 reads SGDLS; CDR2 reads YYNGEE. The V gene end was trimmed by 0 bases and the J gene end by 1 base; junction bases not matched to a gene: 3. CDR3 size: 16 residues. CDR3 DNA: TGTGCCAGCAGCGTAGGTAGCGGGGGGATCCAAGAGACCCAGTACTTC. Its protein product is CASSVGSGGIQETQYF.

This rearrangement joins TRBV11-2 to TRBJ1-3; TRBD1 might be the D (5 bases). CDR1 is SGHAT, CDR2 FQNNGV, per germline. The CDR3 covers 19 residues. V was shortened by 6 bases and J by 2 bases, with 26 bases between the two germline ends. The CDR3 DNA is TGTGCCAGCAGACACCATCTTTCCCAAGGGGTTGCGGCTGGAAACACCATATATTTT. Protein: CASRHHLSQGVAAGNTIYF.

This chain links TRBV5-6 with TRBJ1-5; D possibly corresponds to TRBD1 (5 bases). The germline V gene encodes CDR1 SGHDT and CDR2 YYEEEE. The V end lost 4 bases, the J end lost 7 bases, and 18 bases lay between the germline ends. The CDR3 is 15 amino acids. The CDR3 loop reads CASSLSGGRLQPQHF. The CDR3 nucleotides read TGTGCCAGCAGCCTCTCGGGGGGTAGGTTGCAGCCCCAGCATTTT.

This clone was detected only a few times. The chain links TRBV28 to TRBJ1-1; D gene ambiguous. The germline gives CDR1 MDHEN, CDR2 SYDVKM. V lost 2 bases and J lost 3, with 7 bases in between. CDR3 size: 13 residues. The CDR3 sequence: CASSLVGDTEAFF. Here the CDR3 DNA reads TGTGCCAGCAGTTTAGTCGGGGACACTGAAGCTTTCTTT. The whole variable domain, filled in from reference TRBV28 and TRBJ1-1, reads DVKVTQSSRYLVKRTGEKVFLECVQDMDHENMFWYRQDPGLGLRLIYFSYDVKMKEKGDIPEGYSVSREKKERFSLILESASTNQTSMYLCASSLVGDTEAFFGQGTRLTVV.

The chain combines TRBV5-1 with TRBJ2-7; 11 positions agree with TRBD2. The V segment lost 6 bases and the J segment 3 bases; nucleotides outside the gene matches: 5. The CDR3 is 14 amino acids. The germline CDR1 and CDR2 sequences are SGHRS and YFSETQ. The CDR3 sequence: CASTPGTSGYEQYF. CDR3 DNA: TGCGCCAGCACACCCGGGACTAGCGGCTACGAGCAGTACTTC.

This clone occurred once. The chain recombines TRBV28 with TRBJ2-1; D is unclear. V was cut by 5 bases and J by 0 bases, with 14 bases left in between. The CDR3 consists of 16 residues. The germline V gene has CDR1 MDHEN and CDR2 SYDVKM. This chain's CDR3 is CASSAMAESSYNEQFF. The CDR3 nucleotides read TGTGCCAGCAGTGCGATGGCGGAGAGCTCCTACAATGAGCAGTTCTTC.

This chain links TRBV28 with TRBJ2-7; maybe TRBD2 (5 bases). The CDR3 has 15 residues. Germline CDR1 and CDR2: MDHEN and SYDVKM. V lost 7 bases and J lost 0, with 16 bases in between. In DNA, the CDR3 is TGTGCCAGCACCCCCGGACTGGGGAGCTCCTACGAGCAGTACTTC. Amino acid sequence: CASTPGLGSSYEQYF.

The gene calls are TRBV30 and TRBJ1-2, with D hard to call. Germline V gene lookup returns CDR1 GTSNPN and CDR2 SVGIG (reference sequence). The CDR3 sequence is 12 residues long. Trimming cost V 7 bases and J 2 bases, with 11 bases left between them. The CDR3 here is CASINRNYGYTF. In DNA, the CDR3 is TGTGCCTCGATAAACAGAAACTATGGCTACACCTTC.

This chain links TRBV28 with TRBJ1-5; a weak D match, TRBD1 (5 bases). This CDR3 is 14 amino acids long. Germline V gene lookup returns CDR1 MDHEN and CDR2 SYDVKM. Between the trimmed V and J ends, which lost 6 bases and 6 bases, there was a span of 15 bases. The CDR3 DNA reads as TGTGCCAGCAGCAACCCCGTTAGGGGTCAGCCCCAGCATTTT. It translates to CASSNPVRGQPQHF.

This chain joins TRBV29-1 and TRBJ2-3; 7 bases are shared with TRBD2. V shed 7 bases, J shed 0 bases, and the junction held 10 bases outside the gene matches. The CDR3 length is 15 residues. The germline V gene has CDR1 SQVTM and CDR2 ANQGSEA. CDR3 protein: CSAENLAASTDTQYF. CDR3 nucleotide sequence: TGCAGCGCCGAGAACCTAGCGGCAAGCACAGATACGCAGTATTTT.

The chain is built from TRBV10-3 and TRBJ2-7; 9 nucleotides line up with TRBD1. The CDR3 totals 13 residues. Per the germline V gene, CDR1 is ENHRY and CDR2 is SYGVKD. V lost 10 bases and J lost 0; bases outside the gene matches: 4. The CDR3 DNA follows: TGTGCCACCCGGGACAGGGACTCCTACGAGCAGTACTTC. It specifies CATRDRDSYEQYF.

The genes are TRBV19 and TRBJ2-2, with D hard to call. The V end lost 4 bases, the J end lost 3 bases, and 6 bases lay between the germline ends. The CDR3 sequence is 13 residues long. The germline V gene has CDR1 LNHDA and CDR2 SQIVND (reference sequence). DNA of the CDR3: TGTGCCAGTAGTACTCCCTACACCGGGGAGCTGTTTTTT. Encoded protein: CASSTPYTGELFF.

J is TRBJ1-4 and V is TRBV6-6; 7 bases match TRBD1. Germline lookup yields CDR1 MNHNY and CDR2 SVGAGI (reference sequence). This CDR3 contains 15 residues. Trimming cost V 2 bases and J 8 bases; bases outside gene matches: 8. CDR3: CASSYGDRVGEKLFF. In DNA, the CDR3 is TGTGCCAGCAGTTACGGAGACAGGGTAGGGGAAAAACTGTTTTTT.

The chain employs TRBV29-1 and TRBJ2-5, with 8 bases matching TRBD2. The CDR3 totals 14 residues. Germline assignment: CDR1 SQVTM and CDR2 ANQGSEA. The CDR3 DNA is TGCAGTGGGGCGGAGCGGGGGACCGGGAAGACCCAGTACTTC. This sequence encodes CSGAERGTGKTQYF.

The chain is built from TRBV7-2 and TRBJ1-3; tentative D call: TRBD1 (6 bases). This CDR3 has 16 amino acids. V was cut by 1 base and J by 4 bases, with 14 bases left in between. Germline CDR1 SGHTA, CDR2 FQGNSA. The CDR3 sequence is CASSLDITGPGNTIYF. CDR3 in DNA: TGTGCCAGCAGCTTAGATATAACAGGGCCCGGAAACACCATATATTTT.

The V gene is TRBV7-8, the J gene TRBJ1-4; TRBD1 aligns across 7 bases. The CDR3 contains 14 residues. Per germline, CDR1 SGHVS and CDR2 FQNEAQ. Losses at the gene ends were 5 bases for V and 5 bases for J; bases not matched to a gene: 5. In nucleotides, the CDR3 is TGTGCCAGCAGCGCCGGACAGGCCAATGAAAAACTGTTTTTT. This codes for CASSAGQANEKLFF.

The rearrangement joins TRBV19 to TRBJ1-2; a weak D match, TRBD1 (5 bases). The CDR3 runs to 16 residues. V lost 7 bases and J 6 bases, leaving 24 bases between the germline ends. Looked up from germline, CDR1 is LNHDA and CDR2 is SQIVND (reference sequence). The CDR3 nucleotides read TGTGCCAGTAATCCGACAGTCAAGATACTTTCGGATGGCTACACCTTC. Residues: CASNPTVKILSDGYTF.

This clone is a singleton in its sample. The chain links TRBV27 to TRBJ2-5, with 8 bases fitting TRBD2. The CDR3 contains 14 residues. J was trimmed by 5 bases and V by 6 bases; bases with no gene match: 8. CDR1 MNHEY and CDR2 SMNVEV come from the germline V gene (reference sequence). The CDR3 spells CASRVAGKGETQYF. CDR3 bases: TGTGCCAGCAGGGTAGCGGGAAAGGGGGAGACCCAGTACTTC.

V is TRBV28 and J is TRBJ1-2, with 9 bases lining up with TRBD1. Losses at the gene ends were 6 bases for V and 8 bases for J; bases not matched to a gene: 10. This CDR3 has 14 residues. Germline CDR1 is MDHEN and CDR2 is SYDVKM. DNA for the CDR3: TGTGCCAGCAGGGGAGTAGGACAGGGGATGGGCTACACCTTC. It is translated as CASRGVGQGMGYTF.

This chain uses TRBV28 with TRBJ1-1, with D possibly TRBD1 on 5 matching bases. The V end lost 10 bases, the J end lost 7 bases, and 13 bases lay between the germline ends. This CDR3 contains 11 residues. Germline-derived CDR1 and CDR2 are MDHEN and SYDVKM. CDR3 in DNA: TGTGCCACTTCGTTCCAGGGTGAAGCTTTCTTT. Amino acid sequence: CATSFQGEAFF.

The genes are TRBV2 and TRBJ2-3; D is perhaps TRBD1 (6 bases). V gave up 6 bases and J gave up 2 bases, with 15 bases separating them. Germline-derived CDR1 and CDR2 are SNHLY and FYNNEI. CDR3 length: 15 residues. CDR3 sequence (DNA): TGTGCCAGCAGGTACAGGGTGAGGGACACAGATACGCAGTATTTT. This sequence encodes CASRYRVRDTDTQYF.

V gene TRBV2 combines with J gene TRBJ1-5, with 7 positions matching TRBD1. J lost 7 bases, V lost 2 bases, and 11 bases had no gene match. The CDR3 consists of 16 residues. Germline V gene sequence: CDR1 SNHLY, CDR2 FYNNEI. CDR3 bases: TGTGCCAGCAGTGAACTAAAGACAGGGCTTGGGCAGCCCCAGCATTTT. It is translated as CASSELKTGLGQPQHF.

This sequence joins TRBV18 and TRBJ1-4; 7 positions agree with TRBD1. With V trimmed by 3 bases and J by 0 bases, 4 bases remained unmatched. This CDR3 region has 16 residues. CDR1 and CDR2 (germline): KGHSH, LQKENI. Written as DNA, the CDR3 is TGTGCCAGCTCACCCTTAGGGACAGCAACTAATGAAAAACTGTTTTTT. Protein sequence: CASSPLGTATNEKLFF. Based on the CDR3 plus reference TRBV18 and TRBJ1-4, the full variable domain is NAGVMQNPRHLVRRRGQEARLRCSPMKGHSHVYWYRQLPEEGLKFMVYLQKENIIDESGMPKERFSAEFPKEGPSILRIQQVVRGDSAAYFCASSPLGTATNEKLFFGSGTQLSVL.

The CDR3 sequence is CASSPWTGGAYEQYF. The CDR3 coding sequence is TGTGCCAGCTCACCCTGGACAGGGGGCGCCTACGAGCAGTACTTC. The J gene is TRBJ2-7, the V gene TRBV18, with 11 bases aligning to TRBD1. CDR3 length equals 15 residues. V lost 3 bases, J lost 2 bases, and 3 bases stayed unmatched. CDR1 and CDR2 (germline): KGHSH, LQKENI.

The chain links TRBV6-1 to TRBJ1-3, with 12 bases lining up with TRBD1. Germline CDR1 reads MNHNS; CDR2 reads SASEGT. The CDR3 is 15 amino acids. J gave up 4 bases and V 6 bases, and 4 bases lay outside the gene matches. The CDR3 nucleotides read TGTGCCAGCAGGGGGACAGGGGGCGACGGAAACACCATATATTTT. Amino acids: CASRGTGGDGNTIYF.

The chain has TRBV18 and TRBJ1-5; 7 bases match TRBD1. This CDR3 comprises 16 residues. The junction had 4 bases not matched to a gene; V was cut back by 1 base and J by 1 base. CDR1 is KGHSH, CDR2 LQKENI, per germline. For the CDR3, the DNA is TGTGCCAGCTCACCACAGACAGGGAGCAGCAATCAGCCCCAGCATTTT. Translation gives CASSPQTGSSNQPQHF.